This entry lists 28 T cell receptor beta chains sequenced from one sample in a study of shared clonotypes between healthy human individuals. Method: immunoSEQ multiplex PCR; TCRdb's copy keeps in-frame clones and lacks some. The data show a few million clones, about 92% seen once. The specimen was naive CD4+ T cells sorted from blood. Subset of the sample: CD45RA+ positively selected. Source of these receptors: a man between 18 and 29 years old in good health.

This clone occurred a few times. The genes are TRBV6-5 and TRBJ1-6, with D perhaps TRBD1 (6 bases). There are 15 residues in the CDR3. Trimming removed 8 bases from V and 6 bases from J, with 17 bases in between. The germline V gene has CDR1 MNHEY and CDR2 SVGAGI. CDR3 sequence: CASSVGGSTNSPLHF. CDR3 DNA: TGTGCCAGCTCGGTTGGGGGCTCCACTAATTCACCCCTCCACTTT.

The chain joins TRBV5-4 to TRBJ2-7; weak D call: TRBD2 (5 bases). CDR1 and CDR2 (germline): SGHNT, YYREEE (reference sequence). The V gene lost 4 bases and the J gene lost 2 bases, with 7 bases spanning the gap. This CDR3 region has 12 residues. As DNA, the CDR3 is TGTGCCAGCAGCACCGGGACCTACGAGCAGTACTTC. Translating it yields CASSTGTYEQYF.

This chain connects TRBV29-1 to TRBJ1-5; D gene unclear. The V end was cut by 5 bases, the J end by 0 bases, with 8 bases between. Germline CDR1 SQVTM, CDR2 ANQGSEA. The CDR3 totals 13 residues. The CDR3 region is CSVRVDSNQPQHF. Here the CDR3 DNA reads TGCAGCGTTAGAGTGGATAGCAATCAGCCCCAGCATTTT.

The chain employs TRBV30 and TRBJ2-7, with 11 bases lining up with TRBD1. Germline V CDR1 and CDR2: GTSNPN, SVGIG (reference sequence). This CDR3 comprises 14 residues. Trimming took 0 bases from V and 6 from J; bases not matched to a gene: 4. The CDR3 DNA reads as TGTGCCTGGAGTGTGCCCGGGACAGGGGGCGAGCAGTACTTC. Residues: CAWSVPGTGGEQYF. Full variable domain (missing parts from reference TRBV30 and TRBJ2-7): SQTIHQWPATLVQPVGSPLSLECTVEGTSNPNLYWYRQAAGRGLQLLFYSVGIGQISSEVPQNLSASRPQDRQFILSSKKLLLSDSGFYLCAWSVPGTGGEQYFGPGTRLTVT.

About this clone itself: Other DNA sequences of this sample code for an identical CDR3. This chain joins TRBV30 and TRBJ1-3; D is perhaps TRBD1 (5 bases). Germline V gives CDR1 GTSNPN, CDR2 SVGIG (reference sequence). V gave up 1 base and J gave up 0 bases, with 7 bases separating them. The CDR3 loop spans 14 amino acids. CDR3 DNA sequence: TGTGCCTGGAGTGGGGGCAACTCTGGAAACACCATATATTTT. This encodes CAWSGGNSGNTIYF.

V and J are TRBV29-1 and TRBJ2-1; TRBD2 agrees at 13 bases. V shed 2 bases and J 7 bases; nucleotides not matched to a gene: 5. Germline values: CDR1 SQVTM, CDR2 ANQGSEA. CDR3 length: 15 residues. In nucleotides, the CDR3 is TGCAGCGTTGAAAGACTAGCGGGAGGAAGTAATGAGCAGTTCTTC. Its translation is CSVERLAGGSNEQFF.

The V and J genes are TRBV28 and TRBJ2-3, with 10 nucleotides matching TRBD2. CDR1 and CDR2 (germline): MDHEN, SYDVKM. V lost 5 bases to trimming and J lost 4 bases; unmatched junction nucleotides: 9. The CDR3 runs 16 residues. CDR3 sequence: CASSTSIAGGSDTQYF. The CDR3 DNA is TGTGCCAGCAGTACATCCATAGCGGGGGGATCAGATACGCAGTATTTT.

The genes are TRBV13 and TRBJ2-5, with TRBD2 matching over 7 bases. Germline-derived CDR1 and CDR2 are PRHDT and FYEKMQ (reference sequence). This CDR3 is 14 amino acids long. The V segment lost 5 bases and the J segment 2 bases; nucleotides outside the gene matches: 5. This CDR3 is CASSPSGVQETQYF. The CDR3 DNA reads TGTGCCAGCAGCCCCAGCGGGGTGCAAGAGACCCAGTACTTC.

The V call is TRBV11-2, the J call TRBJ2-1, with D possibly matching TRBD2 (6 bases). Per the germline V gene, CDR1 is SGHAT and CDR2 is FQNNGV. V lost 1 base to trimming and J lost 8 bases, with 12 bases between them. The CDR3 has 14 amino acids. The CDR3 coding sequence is TGTGCCAGCAGCTTAGCCCCACTAGCAGATGAGCAGTTCTTC. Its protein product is CASSLAPLADEQFF.

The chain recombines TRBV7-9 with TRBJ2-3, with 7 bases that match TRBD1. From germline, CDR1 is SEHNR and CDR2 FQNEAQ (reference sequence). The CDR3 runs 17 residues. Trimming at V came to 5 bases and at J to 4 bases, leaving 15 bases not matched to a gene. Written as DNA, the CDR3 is TGTGCCAGCAGCCACGCGGTAGGGGGCAGTTCTCCAGATACGCAGTATTTT. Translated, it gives CASSHAVGGSSPDTQYF.

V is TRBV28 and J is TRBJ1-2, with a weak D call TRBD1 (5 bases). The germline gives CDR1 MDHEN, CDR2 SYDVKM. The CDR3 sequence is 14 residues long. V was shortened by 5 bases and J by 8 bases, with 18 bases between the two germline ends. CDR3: CASSTPEGLGGYTF. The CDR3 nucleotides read TGTGCCAGCAGTACCCCGGAGGGGTTGGGGGGCTACACCTTC.

CDR3 sequence: CASSEAKQGYTF. The CDR3 bases are TGTGCCAGCAGTGAAGCGAAGCAGGGCTACACCTTC. The rearrangement links TRBV2 to TRBJ1-2; no definite D call. CDR1 and CDR2 (germline): SNHLY, FYNNEI. The CDR3 covers 12 residues. V gave up 0 bases and J gave up 8 bases, with 7 bases separating them.

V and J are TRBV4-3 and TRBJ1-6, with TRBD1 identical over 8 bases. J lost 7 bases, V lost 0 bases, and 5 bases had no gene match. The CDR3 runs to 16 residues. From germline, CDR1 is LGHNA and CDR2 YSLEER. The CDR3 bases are TGCGCCAGCAGCCAAGACCCCGGACAGGGAAATTCACCCCTCCACTTT. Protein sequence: CASSQDPGQGNSPLHF.

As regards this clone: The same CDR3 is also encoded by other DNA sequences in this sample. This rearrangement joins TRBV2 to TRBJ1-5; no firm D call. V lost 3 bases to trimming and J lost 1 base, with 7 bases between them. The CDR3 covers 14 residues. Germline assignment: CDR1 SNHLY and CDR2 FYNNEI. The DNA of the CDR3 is TGTGCCAGCAGTGAGGGCAGGAGCAATCAGCCCCAGCATTTT. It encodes CASSEGRSNQPQHF.

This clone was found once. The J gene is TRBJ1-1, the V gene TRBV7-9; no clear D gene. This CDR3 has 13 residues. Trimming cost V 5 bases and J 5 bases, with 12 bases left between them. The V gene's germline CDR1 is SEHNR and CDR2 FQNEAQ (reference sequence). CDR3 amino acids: CASSQVSGTEAFF. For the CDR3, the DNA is TGTGCCAGCAGCCAAGTGTCGGGAACTGAAGCTTTCTTT.

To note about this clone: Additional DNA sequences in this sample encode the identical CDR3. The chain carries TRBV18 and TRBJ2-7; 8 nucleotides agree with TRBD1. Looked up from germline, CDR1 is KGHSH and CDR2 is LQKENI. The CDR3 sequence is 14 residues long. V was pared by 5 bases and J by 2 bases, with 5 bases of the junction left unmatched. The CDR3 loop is CASSSGTGPYEQYF. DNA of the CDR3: TGTGCCAGCTCATCCGGGACAGGTCCCTACGAGCAGTACTTC.

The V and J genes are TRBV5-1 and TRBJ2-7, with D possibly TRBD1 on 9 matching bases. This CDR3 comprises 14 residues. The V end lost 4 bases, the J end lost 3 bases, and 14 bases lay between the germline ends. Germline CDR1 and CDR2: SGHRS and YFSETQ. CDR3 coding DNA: TGCGCCAGCAGCCGGGAGGGACAGGGCTACGAGCAGTACTTC. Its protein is CASSREGQGYEQYF.

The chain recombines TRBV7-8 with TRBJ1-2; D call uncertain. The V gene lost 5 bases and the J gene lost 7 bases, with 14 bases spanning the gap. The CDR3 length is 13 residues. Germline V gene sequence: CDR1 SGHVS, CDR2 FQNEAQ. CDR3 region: CASSPTRATGYTF. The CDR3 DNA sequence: TGTGCCAGCAGCCCCACGAGGGCAACTGGCTACACCTTC.

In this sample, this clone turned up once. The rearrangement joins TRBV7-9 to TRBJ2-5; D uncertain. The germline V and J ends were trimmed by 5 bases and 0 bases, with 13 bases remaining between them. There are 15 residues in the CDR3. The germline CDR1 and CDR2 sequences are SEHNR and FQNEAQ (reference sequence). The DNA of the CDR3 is TGTGCCAGCAGCCTCCGGCCGGCCGACCAAGAGACCCAGTACTTC. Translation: CASSLRPADQETQYF. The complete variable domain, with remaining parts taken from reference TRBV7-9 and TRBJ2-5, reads DTGVSQNPRHKITKRGQNVTFRCDPISEHNRLYWYRQTLGQGPEFLTYFQNEAQLEKSRLLSDRFSAERPKGSFSTLEIQRTEQGDSAMYLCASSLRPADQETQYFGPGTRLLVL.

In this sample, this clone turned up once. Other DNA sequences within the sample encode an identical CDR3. Written as DNA, the CDR3 is TGCGCCAGCAGCTGGACTAGCAGCACAGATACGCAGTATTTT. Protein product: CASSWTSSTDTQYF. V and J are TRBV5-1 and TRBJ2-3; 8 bases fit TRBD2. Germline CDR1 and CDR2: SGHRS and YFSETQ. The CDR3 loop spans 14 amino acids. V shed 3 bases, J shed 0 bases, and the junction held 0 bases outside the gene matches.

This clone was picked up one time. As DNA, the CDR3 is TGCGCCAGCGCCCGGGGTAGCGGGAGTTTGGGAGCCTACGAGCAGTACTTC. It translates to CASARGSGSLGAYEQYF. The chain uses TRBV5-1 and TRBJ2-7, with TRBD2 identical over 9 bases. The CDR3 spans 17 residues. J was trimmed by 2 bases and V by 7 bases; bases with no gene match: 16. Germline V gene data show CDR1 as SGHRS and CDR2 as YFSETQ. Based on the CDR3 plus reference TRBV5-1 and TRBJ2-7, the full variable domain is KAGVTQTPRYLIKTRGQQVTLSCSPISGHRSVSWYQQTPGQGLQFLFEYFSETQRNKGNFPGRFSGRQFSNSRSEMNVSTLELGDSALYLCASARGSGSLGAYEQYFGPGTRLTVT.

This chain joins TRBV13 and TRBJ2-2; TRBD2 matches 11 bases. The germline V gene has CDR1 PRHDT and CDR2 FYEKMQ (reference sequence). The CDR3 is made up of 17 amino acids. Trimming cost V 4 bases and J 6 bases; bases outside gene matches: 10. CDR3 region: CASSSEGLAGGPGELFF. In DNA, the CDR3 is TGTGCCAGCAGCTCAGAAGGGCTAGCGGGGGGCCCCGGGGAGCTGTTTTTT.

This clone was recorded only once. CDR3 residues: CASSPLRGELNEQFF. DNA of the CDR3: TGTGCCAGCTCACCACTCCGGGGGGAACTAAATGAGCAGTTCTTC. The genes are TRBV18 and TRBJ2-1, with 7 nucleotides matching TRBD2. This CDR3 has 15 amino acids. In germline, CDR1 is KGHSH, CDR2 LQKENI. The junction had 7 bases not matched to a gene; V was cut back by 1 base and J by 7 bases.

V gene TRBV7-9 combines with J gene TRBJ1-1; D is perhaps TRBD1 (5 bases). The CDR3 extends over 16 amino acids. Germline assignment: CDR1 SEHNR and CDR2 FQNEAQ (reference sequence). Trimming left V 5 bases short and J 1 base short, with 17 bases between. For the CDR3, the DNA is TGTGCCAGCAGCCCAAAAGGGGCGGACGGGAACACTGAAGCTTTCTTT. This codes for CASSPKGADGNTEAFF.

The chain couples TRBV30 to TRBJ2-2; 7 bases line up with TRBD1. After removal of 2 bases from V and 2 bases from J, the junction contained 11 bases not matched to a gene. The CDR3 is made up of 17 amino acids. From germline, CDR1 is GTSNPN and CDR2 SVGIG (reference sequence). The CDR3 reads CAWSMTGRKLNTGELFF. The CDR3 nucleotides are TGTGCCTGGAGTATGACAGGGCGCAAACTCAACACCGGGGAGCTGTTTTTT.

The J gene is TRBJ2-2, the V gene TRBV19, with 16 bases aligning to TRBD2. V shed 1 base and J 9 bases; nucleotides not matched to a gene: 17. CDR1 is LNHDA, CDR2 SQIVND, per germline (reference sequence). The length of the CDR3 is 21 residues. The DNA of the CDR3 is TGTGCCAGTAGTATAGGCCCACAGGGGCCGGGACTAGCGGGGGGGCCCCGGGAGCTGTTTTTT. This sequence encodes CASSIGPQGPGLAGGPRELFF.

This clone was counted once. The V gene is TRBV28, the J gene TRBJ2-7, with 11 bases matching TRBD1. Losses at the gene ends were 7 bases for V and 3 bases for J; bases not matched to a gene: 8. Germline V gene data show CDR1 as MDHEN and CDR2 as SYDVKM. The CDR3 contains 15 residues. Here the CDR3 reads CASNTMGQGVYEQYF. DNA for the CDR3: TGTGCCAGCAACACCATGGGACAGGGGGTCTACGAGCAGTACTTC. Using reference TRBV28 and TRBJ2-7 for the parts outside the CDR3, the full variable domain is DVKVTQSSRYLVKRTGEKVFLECVQDMDHENMFWYRQDPGLGLRLIYFSYDVKMKEKGDIPEGYSVSREKKERFSLILESASTNQTSMYLCASNTMGQGVYEQYFGPGTRLTVT.

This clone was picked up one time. CDR3 region: CASSSTAVAQYF. CDR3 nucleotides: TGTGCCAGCAGTTCGACCGCGGTTGCCCAGTATTTT. The chain joins TRBV28 to TRBJ2-3; D is undetermined. Germline V gene data show CDR1 as MDHEN and CDR2 as SYDVKM. With 4 bases removed from V and 12 bases from J, the gap between germline ends came to 14 bases. The CDR3 length is 12 residues.